What follows is one TCR beta chain and its context. The antigen is undetermined. Germline and junction disagree at one end, which may indicate a read error. The sample originates from a study of CD8 T cells in ankylosing spondylitis. Study-wide results and limits: One TCR beta motif, made up of eight or nine highly homologous variants, appeared characteristic of ankylosing spondylitis blood.

Germline lookup yields CDR1 SGHRS and CDR2 YFSETQ. This CDR3 spans 15 amino acids. TCRdb fed the 5' RACE reads into MiXCR, producing one record per CDR3 protein. The table lists more than 250,000 distinct CDR3 sequences, approximately 8% of them singletons. This TCR was sampled from a male donor with ankylosing spondylitis. This rearrangement joins TRBV5-1 to TRBJ2-1; D tentatively reads TRBD1 or TRBD2 (6 bases each). The specimen was blood, either unsorted or a sorted T cell fraction (not recorded which). CDR3 in DNA: TGCGCCAGCAGGTTGGCCCCGGGGGCTGTGGATGAGCAGTTCTTC. Translation: CASRLAPGAVDEQFF.